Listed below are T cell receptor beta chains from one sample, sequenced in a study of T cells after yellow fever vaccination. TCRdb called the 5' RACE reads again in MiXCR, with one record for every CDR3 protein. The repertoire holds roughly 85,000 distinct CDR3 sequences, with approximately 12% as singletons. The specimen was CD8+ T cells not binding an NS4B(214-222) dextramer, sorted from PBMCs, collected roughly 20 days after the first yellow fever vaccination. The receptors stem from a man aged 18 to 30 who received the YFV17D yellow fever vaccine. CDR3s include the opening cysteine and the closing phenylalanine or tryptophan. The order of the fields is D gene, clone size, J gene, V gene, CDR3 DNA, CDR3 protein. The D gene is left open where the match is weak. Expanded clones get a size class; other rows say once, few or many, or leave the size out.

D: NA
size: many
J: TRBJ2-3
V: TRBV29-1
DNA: TGCAGCGTTGTCCGGCGGGGCACAGATACGCAGTATTTT
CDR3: CSVVRRGTDTQYF

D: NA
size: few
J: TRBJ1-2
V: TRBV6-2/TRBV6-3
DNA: TGTGCCAGCAGTTGGGCGGTCGCGTATGGCTACACCTTC
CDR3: CASSWAVAYGYTF

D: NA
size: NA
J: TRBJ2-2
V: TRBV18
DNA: TGTGCCAGCTCACCAGGAAATTTCAAACTGGGAACCGGGGAGCTGTTTTTT
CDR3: CASSPGNFKLGTGELFF

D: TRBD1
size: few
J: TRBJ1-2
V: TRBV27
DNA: TGTGCCAGCAGAAGGGACAGCGACTATGGCTACACCTTC
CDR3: CASRRDSDYGYTF

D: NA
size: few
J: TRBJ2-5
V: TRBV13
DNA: TGTGCCAGCAGCTCGTACCAAGAGACCCAGTACTTC
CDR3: CASSSYQETQYF

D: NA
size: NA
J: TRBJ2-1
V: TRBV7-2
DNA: TGTGCCAGCAGCTTAGATCCGAGGATCTCCTACAATGAGCAGTTCTTC
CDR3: CASSLDPRISYNEQFF

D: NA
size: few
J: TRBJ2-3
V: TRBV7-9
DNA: TGTGCCAGCAGCTTACCTCCGGGTTCGCCAGATACGCAGTATTTT
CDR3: CASSLPPGSPDTQYF

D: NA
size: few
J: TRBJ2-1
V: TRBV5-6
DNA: TGTGCCAGCAGCTCTACCGAAGGGGGCAATGAGCAGTTCTTC
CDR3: CASSSTEGGNEQFF

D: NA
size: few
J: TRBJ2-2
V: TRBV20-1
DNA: TGCGGTTACAGACCCGCGAACACCGGGGAGCTGTTTTTT
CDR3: CGYRPANTGELFF

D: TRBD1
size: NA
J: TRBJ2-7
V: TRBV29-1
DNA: TGCAGCGTAACGGCCATCCGGACAGGGGTGGGGGAGCAGTACTTC
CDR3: CSVTAIRTGVGEQYF

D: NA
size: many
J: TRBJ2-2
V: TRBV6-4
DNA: TGTGCCAGCAGTCAGGGGGGATACACCGGGGAGCTGTTTTTT
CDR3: CASSQGGYTGELFF

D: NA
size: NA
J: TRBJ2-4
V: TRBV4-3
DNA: TGCGCCAGCAGCCAAGATGGGGTAGCCAAAAACATTCAGTACTTC
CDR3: CASSQDGVAKNIQYF

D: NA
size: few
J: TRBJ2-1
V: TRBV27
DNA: TGTGCCAGCAGTTCAGATCCAGGGAGATCGGTTTCGTGGGGCTCCTACAATGAGCAGTTCTTC
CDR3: CASSSDPGRSVSWGSYNEQFF

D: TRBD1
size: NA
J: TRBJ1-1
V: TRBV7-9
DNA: TGTGCCAGCAGCGCGGACAGGCCTGAAGCTTTCTTT
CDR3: CASSADRPEAFF

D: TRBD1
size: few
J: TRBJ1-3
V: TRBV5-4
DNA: TGTGCCAGCTGGCCCGGGACAGGGTCTGGAAACACCATATATTTT
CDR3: CASWPGTGSGNTIYF

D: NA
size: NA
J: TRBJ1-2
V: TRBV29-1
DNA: TGCAGCGTCCGGGTCGGGACCTGGGGCTACACCTTC
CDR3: CSVRVGTWGYTF

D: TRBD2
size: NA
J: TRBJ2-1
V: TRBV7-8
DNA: TGTGCCAGCAGCAGAAGACCAGCGGGGGCCTATTACAATGAGCAGTTCTTC
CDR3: CASSRRPAGAYYNEQFF

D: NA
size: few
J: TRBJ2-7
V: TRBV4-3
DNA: TGCGCCAGCAGCCAAGATCGGGGTAGTTCCTACGAGCAGTACTTC
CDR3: CASSQDRGSSYEQYF

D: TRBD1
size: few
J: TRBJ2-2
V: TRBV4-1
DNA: TGCGCCAGCAGCCAAGAGCCCTTTCGTTTGGACAGGGGTTTTGCCGGGGAGCTGTTTTTT
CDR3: CASSQEPFRLDRGFAGELFF

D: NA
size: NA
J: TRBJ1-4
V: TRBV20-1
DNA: TGCAGTGCTAGAGATCCCCCAAATGAAAAACTGTTTTTT
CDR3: CSARDPPNEKLFF

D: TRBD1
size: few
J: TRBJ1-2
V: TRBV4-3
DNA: TGCGCCAGCAGCCAAGAATGGGACAGGAACTATGGCTACACCTTC
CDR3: CASSQEWDRNYGYTF

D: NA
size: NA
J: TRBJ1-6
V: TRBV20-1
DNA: TGCAGTGCTAGAGATCAAGGGTTGGGAGATAATTCACCCCTCCACTTT
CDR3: CSARDQGLGDNSPLHF

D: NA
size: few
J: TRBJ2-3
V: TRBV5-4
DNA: TGTGCCAGCAGCTTGGGCAGGGTGTCAGATACGCAGTATTTT
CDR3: CASSLGRVSDTQYF